Each of the 25 T cell receptor beta chains below was sequenced from the same sample in a study of response to subunit inactivated influenza vaccine. A single record per CDR3 protein comes from TCRdb applying MiXCR to the RT-PCR reads. The sample holds more than 550,000 distinct CDR3 sequences, 12% seen once. The source material was PBMCs from blood, sampled on the day of vaccination. The receptor source for this set is a man aged 50 or older who received an inactivated influenza vaccine.

The V gene is TRBV7-8, the J gene TRBJ2-1; 10 bases line up with TRBD1. The length of the CDR3 is 15 residues. CDR1 SGHVS and CDR2 FQNEAQ come from the germline V gene. V lost 3 bases and J lost 6; bases outside the gene matches: 5. The CDR3 sequence: CASSFGGTGANEQFF. For the CDR3, the DNA is TGTGCCAGCAGCTTTGGCGGGACAGGGGCCAATGAGCAGTTCTTC. The complete variable domain, with remaining parts taken from reference TRBV7-8 and TRBJ2-1, reads GAGVSQSPRYKVAKRGQDVALRCDPISGHVSLFWYQQALGQGPEFLTYFQNEAQLDKSGLPSDRFFAERPEGSVSTLKIQRTQQEDSAVYLCASSFGGTGANEQFFGPGTRLTVL.

This chain uses TRBV7-2 with TRBJ2-3, with 8 bases that match TRBD1. Germline lookup yields CDR1 SGHTA and CDR2 FQGNSA. The CDR3 runs 16 residues. V shed 5 bases and J 0 bases; nucleotides not matched to a gene: 7. Here the CDR3 reads CASSPLGQESTDTQYF. The DNA for the CDR3 is TGTGCCAGCAGCCCACTGGGACAGGAGAGCACAGATACGCAGTATTTT.

The chain carries TRBV12-3 or TRBV12-4 and TRBJ2-5; D perhaps matches TRBD2 (6 bases). The CDR3 contains 13 residues. The ends were cut back, 3 bases at V and 5 bases at J, with 10 bases in the middle. The CDR3 nucleotides read TGTGCCAGCAGTTTCCTAGCGTATGAGACCCAGTACTTC. Its translation: CASSFLAYETQYF.

This clonotype was counted many times. V and J are TRBV29-1 and TRBJ2-5; D is undetermined. V was clipped by 3 bases and J by 5 bases, with 7 bases between them. This CDR3 contains 11 residues. In germline, CDR1 is SQVTM, CDR2 ANQGSEA. The CDR3 nucleotides are TGCAGCGTTGAGTGGTACGAGACCCAGTACTTC. It is translated as CSVEWYETQYF.

This clonotype has at least ten counts. This sequence joins TRBV6-6 and TRBJ2-7; D remains unclear. The germline V gene encodes CDR1 MNHNY and CDR2 SVGAGI (reference sequence). This CDR3 has 12 amino acids. Trimming stripped 5 bases from V and 2 bases from J, with 7 bases between. CDR3 sequence (DNA): TGTGCCAGCAGTGGCGTAGCCTACGAGCAGTACTTC. Encoded protein: CASSGVAYEQYF.

As concerns this clonotype: A much bigger clone sits one base away, suggesting this may be a read error. This rearrangement joins TRBV7-9 to TRBJ2-5; no firm D call. The germline V gene encodes CDR1 SEHNR and CDR2 FQNEAQ (reference sequence). The V end lost 3 bases, the J end lost 5 bases, and 4 bases lay between the germline ends. The CDR3 totals 11 residues. The CDR3 spells CASSFWETQYF. CDR3 DNA sequence: TGTGCCAGCAGCTTCTGGGAGACCCAGTACTTC.

The chain joins TRBV28 to TRBJ1-2; 7 bases line up with TRBD1. J was trimmed by 8 bases and V by 7 bases; bases with no gene match: 13. CDR3 length equals 14 residues. Germline CDR1 MDHEN, CDR2 SYDVKM. The CDR3 coding sequence is TGTGCCAGCACCAGTCCCGGGACAGTTTCCGGCTACACCTTC. Protein product: CASTSPGTVSGYTF.

This clonotype appeared many times. This rearrangement joins TRBV3-1 to TRBJ2-7, with D unclear. Germline values: CDR1 LGHDT, CDR2 YNNKEL (reference sequence). The V and J ends lost 0 bases and 2 bases respectively, with 8 bases between them. The CDR3 totals 14 residues. The CDR3 DNA follows: TGTGCCAGCAGCCAAGAACCCGGAACCTACGAGCAGTACTTC. Translating it yields CASSQEPGTYEQYF.

This rearrangement joins TRBV7-9 to TRBJ2-5; D assignment may be TRBD1 or TRBD2 (6 bases each). The CDR3 has 14 residues. Germline values: CDR1 SEHNR, CDR2 FQNEAQ (reference sequence). V shed 0 bases and J shed 5 bases, with 10 bases lying between them. DNA for the CDR3: TGTGCCAGCAGCTTAGCAGGGGGGACGGAGACCCAGTACTTC. It codes for CASSLAGGTETQYF.

This clonotype was picked up many times. V usage is TRBV11-3 and J usage is TRBJ2-5; D remains unclear. The CDR3 sequence is 13 residues long. Germline V lookup: CDR1 SGHNT, CDR2 YENEEA. Deletions cut 0 bases from V and 4 bases from J, with 6 bases between. The DNA for the CDR3 is TGTGCCAGCAGCTTAGATACCGGAGAGACCCAGTACTTC. Its protein product is CASSLDTGETQYF.

This clonotype was observed a handful of times. This chain connects TRBV4-1 to TRBJ1-6; D perhaps matches TRBD1 (5 bases). The CDR3 is 15 amino acids. V gave up 5 bases and J gave up 10 bases, with 18 bases separating them. From germline, CDR1 is MGHRA and CDR2 YSYEKL. CDR3 sequence (DNA): TGCGCCAGCAGCGGCCGAGAGGGGATCGTCTCACCCCTCCACTTT. Its translation is CASSGREGIVSPLHF.

The rearrangement uses TRBV7-2 and TRBJ2-4, with 11 nucleotides matching TRBD1. The CDR3 is 15 residues long. In germline, CDR1 is SGHTA, CDR2 FQGNSA. V was pared by 3 bases and J by 6 bases, with 4 bases of the junction left unmatched. Here the CDR3 reads CASSFAGTGGNIQYF. The DNA for the CDR3 is TGTGCCAGCAGCTTTGCCGGGACAGGGGGAAACATTCAGTACTTC.

The sample holds many counts of this clonotype. This chain joins TRBV5-1 and TRBJ1-2; perhaps TRBD1 as D (5 bases). The CDR3 covers 13 residues. Germline V gene lookup returns CDR1 SGHRS and CDR2 YFSETQ. V lost 4 bases and J lost 4, with 11 bases in between. The CDR3 region has the DNA TGCGCCAGCAGCCAGGAGGGGTCCTATGGCTACACCTTC. Translating gives CASSQEGSYGYTF.

This clonotype has ten or more counts. V and J are TRBV14 and TRBJ2-7, with D perhaps matching TRBD1 (5 bases). This CDR3 has 14 amino acids. The germline gives CDR1 SGHDN, CDR2 FVKESK. V shed 4 bases and J shed 1 base, with 11 bases lying between them. For the CDR3, the DNA is TGTGCCAGCAGCCGTCAGGGAATTTCCTACGAGCAGTACTTC. Its translation: CASSRQGISYEQYF.

This clonotype was seen at least ten times. V is TRBV6-5 and J is TRBJ2-3; D not certain. Trimming took off 2 bases at V and 2 bases at J, with 14 bases between the two ends. In germline, CDR1 is MNHEY, CDR2 SVGAGI. CDR3 length: 16 residues. The DNA of the CDR3 is TGTGCCAGCAGTTACATTGGTGCAGAGCTCACAGATACGCAGTATTTT. Translating gives CASSYIGAELTDTQYF.

The chain combines TRBV3-1 with TRBJ2-3; TRBD1 matches at 12 bases. Per germline, CDR1 LGHDT and CDR2 YNNKEL (reference sequence). CDR3 length: 15 amino acids. The trim removed 2 bases at V and 6 bases at J, leaving 3 bases unmatched. In nucleotides, the CDR3 is TGTGCCAGCAGCCAACAGGGACAGGGGGCTGATACGCAGTATTTT. Protein sequence: CASSQQGQGADTQYF.

The V and J genes are TRBV3-1 and TRBJ2-3, with TRBD2 matching 9 bases. The CDR3 length is 17 residues. With V trimmed by 0 bases and J by 2 bases, 6 bases remained unmatched. Germline V gene data show CDR1 as LGHDT and CDR2 as YNNKEL (reference sequence). CDR3 in DNA: TGTGCCAGCAGCCAAGAGTACCTAGCGGGGTCCACAGATACGCAGTATTTT. This codes for CASSQEYLAGSTDTQYF.

This clonotype was picked up a small number of times. The chain has TRBV7-2 and TRBJ2-7; 14 bases fit TRBD2. Looked up from germline, CDR1 is SGHTA and CDR2 is FQGNSA. V was clipped by 5 bases and J by 7 bases; unmatched bases: 7. The CDR3 extends over 15 amino acids. DNA of the CDR3: TGTGCCAGCAGCATACGACTAGCGGGGGGGCAAGAGCAGTACTTC. This sequence encodes CASSIRLAGGQEQYF.

This clonotype was seen a handful of times. This sequence joins TRBV27 and TRBJ2-1; 11 nucleotides agree with TRBD2. CDR1 MNHEY and CDR2 SMNVEV come from the germline V gene (reference sequence). The CDR3 totals 16 residues. J gave up 8 bases and V 0 bases, and 6 bases lay outside the gene matches. CDR3 coding DNA: TGTGCCAGCAGTTTATCAGTAGCGGGGGGGATCTATGAGCAGTTCTTC. It specifies CASSLSVAGGIYEQFF.

This clonotype was observed a handful of times. The gene calls are TRBV28 and TRBJ2-7, with 8 bases fitting TRBD2. The junction had 8 bases not matched to a gene; V was cut back by 5 bases and J by 2 bases. The CDR3 extends over 15 amino acids. Germline V gene lookup returns CDR1 MDHEN and CDR2 SYDVKM. The DNA for the CDR3 is TGTGCCAGCAGTCCCCTGACTAGCGCAACCTACGAGCAGTACTTC. This encodes CASSPLTSATYEQYF.

This clonotype has a handful of counts. This chain joins TRBV12-3 or TRBV12-4 and TRBJ1-3; 10 nucleotides align to TRBD1. The CDR3 is 16 amino acids. Losses at the gene ends were 7 bases for V and 0 bases for J; bases not matched to a gene: 6. CDR3 DNA sequence: TGTGCCAGCAAGGGACAGGGGTCGTTCTCTGGAAACACCATATATTTT. This translates into CASKGQGSFSGNTIYF.

This clonotype was seen a handful of times. J is TRBJ1-2 and V is TRBV3-1, with D hard to call. Trimming shortened V by 4 bases and J by 3 bases, and 12 bases separated the two germline ends. Germline values: CDR1 LGHDT, CDR2 YNNKEL (reference sequence). The CDR3 runs 14 residues. The CDR3 spells CASSLGGRDYGYTF. The CDR3 DNA is TGTGCCAGCAGCCTTGGCGGCAGAGACTATGGCTACACCTTC.

Many counts were recorded for this clonotype. The V and J genes are TRBV5-1 and TRBJ2-1; possible D gene TRBD2, 6 bases. V lost 0 bases and J 4 bases, leaving 20 bases between the germline ends. This CDR3 contains 18 residues. Looked up from germline, CDR1 is SGHRS and CDR2 is YFSETQ. The CDR3 DNA reads as TGCGCCAGCAGCTTGGCCGAAGGGTGGTTAGCGGAGTACAATGAGCAGTTCTTC. This encodes CASSLAEGWLAEYNEQFF.

This clonotype was observed at least ten times. This sequence joins TRBV9 and TRBJ2-1; 13 nucleotides agree with TRBD2. The V gene's germline CDR1 is SGDLS and CDR2 YYNGEE. The ends lost 4 bases at V and 4 bases at J; junction bases unmatched: 5. The CDR3 loop spans 16 amino acids. CDR3 amino acids: CASSRLAGGKYNEQFF. Written as DNA, the CDR3 is TGTGCCAGCAGCCGACTAGCGGGAGGCAAATACAATGAGCAGTTCTTC.

This clonotype came up many times. V is TRBV7-2 and J is TRBJ2-3; no clear D gene. V lost 3 bases to trimming and J lost 1 base, with 8 bases between them. Germline V gene data show CDR1 as SGHTA and CDR2 as FQGNSA. This CDR3 spans 14 amino acids. CDR3 loop: CASSFVVGTDTQYF. CDR3 bases: TGTGCCAGCAGCTTTGTAGTGGGCACAGATACGCAGTATTTT.